This T cell receptor beta chain was profiled in a study of blood T cell repertoires in COVID-19. Whole-study context: Nucleic acid was either cDNA or gDNA, and it came from T cells, B-cell-depleted T cells, or PBMCs.

Recruitment covered about two dozen US areas and drew participants whose ages spanned roughly 18 to 89 years. The count of this clone is one. TCRdb's table, derived via immunoSEQ multiplex PCR, lists solely in-frame clones and lacks some. Of about 400,000 clones detected, 70% to 90% appear once; the ten largest clones hold approximately 1%. Germline V CDR1 and CDR2: SNHLY, FYNNEI. V lost 6 bases, J lost 4 bases, and 8 bases stayed unmatched. The CDR3 length is 15 residues. The TCR sequence derives from a woman in her 30s with acute COVID-19. The V call is TRBV2, the J call TRBJ2-1, with 8 bases lining up with TRBD2. Sequencing input: PBMCs or T cells enriched from blood (not recorded which). CDR3 in amino acids: CASSARAGGYNEQFF. CDR3 DNA sequence: TGTGCCAGCAGCGCTCGGGCGGGGGGATACAATGAGCAGTTCTTC.